This TCR beta chain was recorded in a study of blood T cell repertoires in COVID-19. V was trimmed by 3 bases and J by 1 base, leaving 12 bases between them. In germline, CDR1 is LNHDA, CDR2 SQIVND (reference sequence). The CDR3 consists of 15 residues. Libraries were prepared by immunoSEQ multiplex PCR; TCRdb keeps only in-frame clonotypes and omits some of them. The repertoire holds roughly 320,000 clones, with around 90% as singletons. The sequenced sample was peripheral blood. The chain couples TRBV19 to TRBJ1-2; no firm D call. The source of this sequence is a woman between 50 and 59 years old with COVID-19, enrolled during active disease. Here the CDR3 reads CASSIIGPINYGYTF. CDR3 DNA sequence: TGTGCCAGTAGTATTATTGGGCCCATTAACTATGGCTACACCTTC.